Presented here are 26 T cell receptor beta chains from one specimen sequenced in a study of CD8 T cells in Susac syndrome. With random hexamers, 0.5 to 1 ug RNA was reverse transcribed. TCRdb recomputed calls from the immunoSEQ multiplex PCR reads with MiXCR, one row per CDR3 protein. The sample includes 180,000 or so distinct CDR3 sequences, around 94% seen only once; the top ten take around 0.14%. Sample: CD4+ T cells from PBMCs. The source of these receptors is a human donor in good health.

The rearrangement uses TRBV19 and TRBJ2-1; D unresolved. With 2 bases removed from V and 2 bases from J, the gap between germline ends came to 4 bases. The V gene's germline CDR1 is LNHDA and CDR2 SQIVND (reference sequence). The CDR3 has 13 amino acids. The CDR3 loop reads CASSIRPYNEQFF. DNA of the CDR3: TGTGCCAGTAGTATAAGACCCTACAATGAGCAGTTCTTC.

The genes are TRBV12-3 or TRBV12-4 and TRBJ2-1, with no clear D. The CDR3 spans 11 residues. Trimming shortened V by 2 bases and J by 8 bases, and 4 bases separated the two germline ends. The CDR3 sequence: CASSLPHEQFF. CDR3 nucleotides: TGTGCCAGCAGTTTACCCCATGAGCAGTTCTTC.

The chain is built from TRBV18 and TRBJ1-1; 7 positions match TRBD1. Trimming at V came to 4 bases and at J to 2 bases, leaving 4 bases not matched to a gene. Looked up from germline, CDR1 is KGHSH and CDR2 is LQKENI. The CDR3 has 14 amino acids. CDR3 sequence (DNA): TGTGCCAGCTCACGAAGGGACAGCAACACTGAAGCTTTCTTT. Amino acid sequence: CASSRRDSNTEAFF.

The chain links TRBV6-5 to TRBJ2-5; D not certain. In germline, CDR1 is MNHEY, CDR2 SVGAGI. Trimming stripped 4 bases from V and 2 bases from J, with 20 bases between. This CDR3 is built from 17 residues. Here the CDR3 reads CASSLNYGGASQETQYF. For the CDR3, the DNA is TGTGCCAGCAGTTTGAACTACGGCGGCGCCTCACAAGAGACCCAGTACTTC.

The chain uses TRBV18 and TRBJ1-1, with D hard to call. Germline V gene sequence: CDR1 KGHSH, CDR2 LQKENI. V was cut by 5 bases and J by 1 base, with 11 bases left in between. This CDR3 has 14 residues. The chain's CDR3 is CASSSLRGNTEAFF. CDR3 in DNA: TGTGCCAGCTCATCGCTCCGGGGGAACACTGAAGCTTTCTTT.

The chain is built from TRBV6-6 and TRBJ1-5; 7 positions agree with TRBD1. Germline V lookup: CDR1 MNHNY, CDR2 SVGAGI (reference sequence). This CDR3 region has 15 residues. After removal of 2 bases from V and 2 bases from J, the junction contained 3 bases not matched to a gene. The CDR3 bases are TGTGCCAGCAGTTACGGCGACAGGGGCAATCAGCCCCAGCATTTT. Amino acids: CASSYGDRGNQPQHF.

The rearrangement uses TRBV15 and TRBJ1-5; no definite D call. The germline V and J ends were trimmed by 0 bases and 7 bases, with 7 bases remaining between them. Germline V gives CDR1 LNHNV, CDR2 YYDKDF (reference sequence). The CDR3 totals 13 residues. This CDR3 reads CATSREGIQPQHF. CDR3 nucleotides: TGTGCCACCAGCAGAGAAGGGATCCAGCCCCAGCATTTT.

This clonotype was observed a handful of times. The CDR3 DNA sequence: TGTGCCAGCAGTCAAACTAGCGGGGGAACCTACGAGCAGTACTTC. It is translated as CASSQTSGGTYEQYF. The chain employs TRBV9 and TRBJ2-7; 11 positions match TRBD2. CDR1 is SGDLS and CDR2 is YYNGEE in the germline V gene. Trimming cost V 5 bases and J 2 bases; bases outside gene matches: 6. The CDR3 covers 15 residues.

The chain recombines TRBV15 with TRBJ2-1; the match to TRBD2 covers 11 bases. CDR3 length: 16 residues. With 0 bases clipped from V and 10 bases from J, the junction kept 8 bases outside the gene matches. Per germline, CDR1 LNHNV and CDR2 YYDKDF (reference sequence). DNA for the CDR3: TGTGCCACCAGCAGAGATATAGCGGGGGGGCCCAGGGAGCAGTTCTTC. This codes for CATSRDIAGGPREQFF.

J is TRBJ2-3 and V is TRBV5-1; TRBD1 matches 9 bases. The CDR3 is 15 residues long. J was trimmed by 4 bases and V by 0 bases; bases with no gene match: 3. CDR1 is SGHRS and CDR2 is YFSETQ in the germline V gene. CDR3 in amino acids: CASSLGTGAADTQYF. DNA of the CDR3: TGCGCCAGCAGCTTGGGGACAGGGGCCGCAGATACGCAGTATTTT.

The chain is built from TRBV5-4 and TRBJ1-5; 8 nucleotides match TRBD1. The V segment lost 4 bases and the J segment 1 base; nucleotides outside the gene matches: 4. Germline CDR1 reads SGHNT; CDR2 reads YYREEE (reference sequence). This CDR3 has 15 amino acids. The CDR3 is CASSQGQGSNQPQHF. The CDR3 DNA follows: TGTGCCAGCAGCCAAGGACAGGGAAGCAATCAGCCCCAGCATTTT. Drawing the rest from reference TRBV5-4 and TRBJ1-5, the complete variable domain is ETGVTQSPTHLIKTRGQQVTLRCSSQSGHNTVSWYQQALGQGPQFIFQYYREEENGRGNFPPRFSGLQFPNYSSELNVNALELDDSALYLCASSQGQGSNQPQHFGDGTRLSIL.

This chain joins TRBV29-1 and TRBJ1-1, with D unclear. Germline-derived CDR1 and CDR2 are SQVTM and ANQGSEA. The V end lost 4 bases, the J end lost 0 bases, and 6 bases lay between the germline ends. This CDR3 comprises 12 residues. In DNA, the CDR3 is TGCAGCGTTGTCGCTTTGAACACTGAAGCTTTCTTT. Protein product: CSVVALNTEAFF.

V is TRBV9 and J is TRBJ1-6; D not certain. The CDR3 contains 15 residues. Trimming pared 4 bases from V and 7 bases from J, leaving 15 bases between. Germline V CDR1 and CDR2: SGDLS, YYNGEE. This CDR3 reads CASSIGPLRNSPLHF. The CDR3 DNA sequence: TGTGCCAGCAGCATCGGCCCCCTACGGAATTCACCCCTCCACTTT.

The chain links TRBV29-1 to TRBJ2-3; D is uncertain. Trimming took 4 bases from V and 1 from J, leaving 12 bases between them. The CDR3 is 14 residues long. Germline values: CDR1 SQVTM, CDR2 ANQGSEA. The CDR3 coding sequence is TGCAGCGTTGTGACCTTCTCGGGCACAGATACGCAGTATTTT. It yields the protein CSVVTFSGTDTQYF.

The V call is TRBV6-2 or TRBV6-3, the J call TRBJ2-2; 9 nucleotides agree with TRBD1. V dropped 8 bases and J dropped 2; count of bases not matched to a gene: 6. The CDR3 runs to 15 residues. CDR1 is MNHEY, CDR2 SVGEGT, per germline. Here the CDR3 DNA reads TGTGCCAGCGGGGACAGGGAAACAAACACCGGGGAGCTGTTTTTT. This codes for CASGDRETNTGELFF.

The chain uses TRBV7-2 and TRBJ2-3, with TRBD2 identical over 13 bases. CDR1 is SGHTA, CDR2 FQGNSA, per germline. The trim removed 6 bases at V and 1 base at J, leaving 7 bases unmatched. The CDR3 contains 17 residues. This CDR3 reads CASRTTSGGAGTDTQYF. DNA for the CDR3: TGTGCCAGCAGGACCACTAGCGGGGGGGCTGGCACAGATACGCAGTATTTT.

The CDR3 DNA reads as TGCAGTGCTTGGGGCAGGGCGAACACTGAAGCTTTCTTT. It encodes CSAWGRANTEAFF. The gene calls are TRBV20-1 and TRBJ1-1; weak D call: TRBD1 (5 bases). The CDR3 runs to 13 residues. The ends were cut back, 5 bases at V and 1 base at J, with 11 bases in the middle. Germline CDR1 is DFQATT and CDR2 is SNEGSKA (reference sequence).

This clonotype was seen once. The chain links TRBV20-1 to TRBJ2-2, with a tentative D call TRBD1 (5 bases). Germline CDR1 and CDR2: DFQATT and SNEGSKA (reference sequence). This CDR3 is built from 12 residues. V was shortened by 5 bases and J by 6 bases, with 10 bases between the two germline ends. CDR3 sequence (DNA): TGCAGTGCTCCCCAGGGTTCCGGGGAGCTGTTTTTT. Translating gives CSAPQGSGELFF.

The chain recombines TRBV6-2 or TRBV6-3 with TRBJ1-1; 7 nucleotides line up with TRBD1. Looked up from germline, CDR1 is MNHEY and CDR2 is SVGEGT. The V segment lost 5 bases and the J segment 4 bases; nucleotides outside the gene matches: 13. The CDR3 has 16 residues. The CDR3 sequence: CASSPRRGTEGTEAFF. The CDR3 bases are TGTGCCAGCAGTCCCCGCCGCGGGACAGAGGGCACTGAAGCTTTCTTT.

The chain employs TRBV29-1 and TRBJ2-5; D gene uncertain. V lost 2 bases, J lost 5 bases, and 9 bases lay in between. The CDR3 spans 12 residues. The germline CDR1 and CDR2 sequences are SQVTM and ANQGSEA. The CDR3 reads CSVERFPETQYF. DNA for the CDR3: TGCAGCGTTGAAAGATTCCCGGAGACCCAGTACTTC.

This chain connects TRBV5-1 to TRBJ1-1; unclear D gene. Germline CDR1 reads SGHRS; CDR2 reads YFSETQ. Trimming stripped 7 bases from V and 2 bases from J, with 18 bases between. CDR3 length: 15 amino acids. CDR3 protein: CASRLGSATNTEAFF. CDR3 in DNA: TGCGCCAGCCGATTGGGGTCAGCTACCAACACTGAAGCTTTCTTT.

The rearrangement joins TRBV30 to TRBJ2-3; D unclear. Deletions cut 1 base from V and 4 bases from J, with 3 bases between. CDR3 size: 11 residues. Germline V gene lookup returns CDR1 GTSNPN and CDR2 SVGIG (reference sequence). Here the CDR3 DNA reads TGTGCCTGGAGTGGCGCAGATACGCAGTATTTT. Translated, it gives CAWSGADTQYF. Supplemented by reference TRBV30 and TRBJ2-3, the full variable domain reads SQTIHQWPATLVQPVGSPLSLECTVEGTSNPNLYWYRQAAGRGLQLLFYSVGIGQISSEVPQNLSASRPQDRQFILSSKKLLLSDSGFYLCAWSGADTQYFGPGTRLTVL.

The J gene is TRBJ2-3, the V gene TRBV9, with D possibly TRBD2 on 5 matching bases. The germline CDR1 and CDR2 sequences are SGDLS and YYNGEE. The CDR3 consists of 13 residues. Trimming pared 1 base from V and 4 bases from J, leaving 7 bases between. The CDR3 spells CASSVLGADTQYF. In nucleotides, the CDR3 is TGTGCCAGCAGCGTATTGGGAGCAGATACGCAGTATTTT. The full variable domain, rest sourced from reference TRBV9 and TRBJ2-3, is DSGVTQTPKHLITATGQRVTLRCSPRSGDLSVYWYQQSLDQGLQFLIQYYNGEERAKGNILERFSAQQFPDLHSELNLSSLELGDSALYFCASSVLGADTQYFGPGTRLTVL.

This chain joins TRBV29-1 and TRBJ2-2; 7 nucleotides line up with TRBD1. With 6 bases clipped from V and 1 base from J, the junction kept 5 bases outside the gene matches. The germline V gene encodes CDR1 SQVTM and CDR2 ANQGSEA. This CDR3 contains 14 residues. The CDR3 DNA sequence: TGCAGCGTCGGACAGGTTCTGAACACCGGGGAGCTGTTTTTT. Translated, it gives CSVGQVLNTGELFF.

This sequence joins TRBV6-1 and TRBJ1-6, with D hard to call. Germline CDR1 is MNHNS and CDR2 is SASEGT. This CDR3 contains 12 residues. The ends were cut back, 9 bases at V and 9 bases at J, with 12 bases in the middle. In DNA, the CDR3 is TGTGCCAGTCAAGATTGGGGTTCACCCCTCCACTTT. It is translated as CASQDWGSPLHF.

The rearrangement links TRBV28 to TRBJ1-2; a possible D gene is TRBD1 (6 bases). Germline loops: CDR1 MDHEN, CDR2 SYDVKM. The CDR3 is 12 residues long. The V gene lost 4 bases and the J gene lost 5 bases, with 8 bases spanning the gap. As DNA, the CDR3 is TGTGCCAGCAGTTCACAGGGATATGGCTACACCTTC. It specifies CASSSQGYGYTF.